This T cell receptor beta chain derives from a study of human T cells and chemical hapten exposure. There are 14 residues in the CDR3. V lost 10 bases to trimming and J lost 4 bases, with 17 bases between them. The germline V gene encodes CDR1 MDHEN and CDR2 SYDVKM. Time point: patch test 3, about 24 weeks after DPC sensitization. As to treatment: therapeutic diphenylcyclopropenone sensitization with weekly scalp DPC. Each CDR3 protein is one row after TCRdb ran MiXCR on the RACE reads. The sample has some 97,000 distinct CDR3 sequences, 27% seen once. Here the sequenced sample was whole blood, taken in connection with sensitization to the hapten diphenylcyclopropenone (DPC). The receptor comes from a man aged 40-49 years with alopecia areata. Some clones in this sample may be carry-over from other donors' samples. This chain connects TRBV28 to TRBJ1-5, with D possibly being TRBD1 (6 bases). CDR3 sequence: CATQKGGWNQPQHF. The CDR3 nucleotides read TGTGCCACCCAGAAGGGGGGCTGGAATCAGCCCCAGCATTTT. Full variable domain (missing parts from reference TRBV28 and TRBJ1-5): DVKVTQSSRYLVKRTGEKVFLECVQDMDHENMFWYRQDPGLGLRLIYFSYDVKMKEKGDIPEGYSVSREKKERFSLILESASTNQTSMYLCATQKGGWNQPQHFGDGTRLSIL.